These T cell receptor beta chains were read from a single sample in a study of blood T cells in healthy people across ages. In TCRdb, the 5' RACE reads were re-called with MiXCR into one record per CDR3 protein. The table lists roughly 720,000 distinct CDR3 sequences, about 53% of them singletons. The sequencing input was blood. Every receptor here comes from an elderly man in good health. Each CDR3 is given with its conserved first and last residue. A D gene is named only where the DNA matches it firmly. A row's size may be missing; if present it is once, few, many or a size class.

v_call: TRBV6-2/TRBV6-3; d_call: .; j_call: TRBJ2-7; clone_size: .; cdr3_nt: TGTGCCAGCAGTTCCTACCCGTGGCGGGGCTCCTACGAGCAGTACTTC; cdr3_aa: CASSSYPWRGSYEQYF
v_call: TRBV7-8; d_call: TRBD2; j_call: TRBJ2-1; clone_size: few; cdr3_nt: TGTGCCAGCAGCCCCCTGGCCGGGACTAGCGGCTCCTACAATGAGCAGTTCTTC; cdr3_aa: CASSPLAGTSGSYNEQFF
v_call: TRBV29-1; d_call: TRBD1; j_call: TRBJ2-1; clone_size: .; cdr3_nt: TGCAGCGCCCAACAGGGGACGTACAATGAGCAGTTCTTC; cdr3_aa: CSAQQGTYNEQFF
v_call: TRBV18; d_call: TRBD1; j_call: TRBJ2-1; clone_size: once; cdr3_nt: TGTGCCAGCTCACCACCGGGACAGGGCTTCTACAATGAGCAGTTCTTC; cdr3_aa: CASSPPGQGFYNEQFF
v_call: TRBV11-3; d_call: .; j_call: TRBJ2-2; clone_size: .; cdr3_nt: TGTGCCAGCAGCTTAGGTCGCAGGGGTGGGAACACAGGGGAGCTGTTTTTT; cdr3_aa: CASSLGRRGGNTGELFF
v_call: TRBV27; d_call: .; j_call: TRBJ1-2; clone_size: .; cdr3_nt: TGTGCCAGCAGTCTAAGGGGTGGGGGCCTCCACAACTATGGCTACACCTTC; cdr3_aa: CASSLRGGGLHNYGYTF
v_call: TRBV24-1; d_call: .; j_call: TRBJ2-2; clone_size: .; cdr3_nt: TGTGCCACCAGTGATTTGGCCTCGGGGGAGCTGTTTTTT; cdr3_aa: CATSDLASGELFF
v_call: TRBV5-1; d_call: TRBD1; j_call: TRBJ2-3; clone_size: few; cdr3_nt: TGCGCCAGCAGCGTATTCCCCGGGACAGGGACGGGCACAGATACGCAGTATTTT; cdr3_aa: CASSVFPGTGTGTDTQYF
v_call: TRBV7-3; d_call: .; j_call: TRBJ2-1; clone_size: .; cdr3_nt: TGTGCCAGCAGCCTAACCTCGGACGATAATGAGCAGTTCTTC; cdr3_aa: CASSLTSDDNEQFF
v_call: TRBV6-5; d_call: .; j_call: TRBJ2-6; clone_size: .; cdr3_nt: TGTGCCAGCAGACTGGGGGTGGCAGGGGCCAACGTCCTGACTTTC; cdr3_aa: CASRLGVAGANVLTF
v_call: TRBV5-1; d_call: .; j_call: TRBJ2-1; clone_size: .; cdr3_nt: TGCGCCAGCAGCTTGCGGGGCGGGATAAGTGAGCAGTTCTTC; cdr3_aa: CASSLRGGISEQFF
v_call: TRBV7-8; d_call: .; j_call: TRBJ1-1; clone_size: .; cdr3_nt: TGTGCCAGCAGTCCAGGGCGGAGCGGGTACACTGAAGCTTTCTTT; cdr3_aa: CASSPGRSGYTEAFF
v_call: TRBV20-1; d_call: TRBD2; j_call: TRBJ2-3; clone_size: .; cdr3_nt: TGCAGTGCACCGACTAGCGGGAGTAACAGAGACGCGTATTTT; cdr3_aa: CSAPTSGSNRDAYF
v_call: TRBV29-1; d_call: .; j_call: TRBJ1-2; clone_size: few; cdr3_nt: TGCAGCGTCCTTCAGGGGCGTGATGGCTACACCTTC; cdr3_aa: CSVLQGRDGYTF
v_call: TRBV29-1; d_call: TRBD2; j_call: TRBJ2-7; clone_size: .; cdr3_nt: TGCAGCGTGGCCCCACTAGCGGGAGGTGCCTACGAGCAGTACTTC; cdr3_aa: CSVAPLAGGAYEQYF
v_call: TRBV5-1; d_call: TRBD2; j_call: TRBJ2-7; clone_size: .; cdr3_nt: TGCGCCAGCAGCTTGGGACTAGCGGGACCCTACGAGCAGTACTTC; cdr3_aa: CASSLGLAGPYEQYF
v_call: TRBV7-8; d_call: TRBD1; j_call: TRBJ1-3; clone_size: .; cdr3_nt: TGTGCCAGCAGCTTACTAGACCGGGACAGGAGACCAAACACCATATATTTT; cdr3_aa: CASSLLDRDRRPNTIYF
v_call: TRBV11-3; d_call: TRBD2; j_call: TRBJ2-5; clone_size: .; cdr3_nt: TGTGCCATCTCATTCGGACTAGCGGGAGACCCAGAAGAGACCCAGTACTTC; cdr3_aa: CAISFGLAGDPEETQYF
v_call: TRBV11-2; d_call: TRBD1; j_call: TRBJ1-1; clone_size: .; cdr3_nt: TGTGCCAGCAGCTCCGACAGGGTGTGGAACACTGAAGCTTTCTTT; cdr3_aa: CASSSDRVWNTEAFF
v_call: TRBV7-3; d_call: .; j_call: TRBJ2-3; clone_size: .; cdr3_nt: TGTGCCAGCAGCTTAACAACCGGGTTCGGCACAGATACGCAGTATTTT; cdr3_aa: CASSLTTGFGTDTQYF
v_call: TRBV29-1; d_call: .; j_call: TRBJ1-1; clone_size: few; cdr3_nt: TGCAGCGTCGTCAACACTGAAGCTTTCTTT; cdr3_aa: CSVVNTEAFF
v_call: TRBV20-1; d_call: .; j_call: TRBJ1-2; clone_size: .; cdr3_nt: TGCAGTGCCCGCCCCCAGGGGACGCCCTATGGCTACACCTTC; cdr3_aa: CSARPQGTPYGYTF
v_call: TRBV5-5; d_call: .; j_call: TRBJ2-7; clone_size: .; cdr3_nt: TGTGCCAGCAGCCCCGTCCCCCGGCAGGGGGGTTCCTACGAGCAGTACTTC; cdr3_aa: CASSPVPRQGGSYEQYF
v_call: TRBV20-1; d_call: TRBD2; j_call: TRBJ2-7; clone_size: .; cdr3_nt: TGCAGTGCGACACAGGCGGGAGGGTTGTACGAGCAGTACTTC; cdr3_aa: CSATQAGGLYEQYF
v_call: TRBV29-1; d_call: .; j_call: TRBJ2-5; clone_size: .; cdr3_nt: TGCAGCGTCGAGCAGGGCGCAGAGACCCAGTACTTC; cdr3_aa: CSVEQGAETQYF
v_call: TRBV9; d_call: TRBD2; j_call: TRBJ2-3; clone_size: .; cdr3_nt: TGTGCCAGCAGCGCTCACGGGACTAGCGGGAGCGGATGGACAGATACGCAGTATTTT; cdr3_aa: CASSAHGTSGSGWTDTQYF
v_call: TRBV4-3; d_call: TRBD1; j_call: TRBJ2-7; clone_size: .; cdr3_nt: TGCGCCAGCAGCAACGACAGGGGGGCTACCTACGAGCAGTACTTC; cdr3_aa: CASSNDRGATYEQYF
v_call: TRBV29-1; d_call: TRBD1; j_call: TRBJ1-2; clone_size: .; cdr3_nt: TGCAGCGTGGAGGGGGCGCGGGGCTATGGCTACACCTTC; cdr3_aa: CSVEGARGYGYTF
v_call: TRBV29-1; d_call: .; j_call: TRBJ2-4; clone_size: .; cdr3_nt: TGCAGCGTTGAAGATAGGTGGACGGCCAAAAACATTCAGTACTTC; cdr3_aa: CSVEDRWTAKNIQYF
v_call: TRBV12-5; d_call: .; j_call: TRBJ2-5; clone_size: .; cdr3_nt: TGTGCTAGTGGCTCGACGGGTTCGGAACAAGAGACCCAGTACTTC; cdr3_aa: CASGSTGSEQETQYF
v_call: TRBV18; d_call: .; j_call: TRBJ2-5; clone_size: few; cdr3_nt: TGTGCCAGCTCCGGGACCTTGGAGGAGACCCAGTACTTC; cdr3_aa: CASSGTLEETQYF
v_call: TRBV27; d_call: .; j_call: TRBJ1-1; clone_size: .; cdr3_nt: TGTGCCAGCAGTTTGCGAGGGGGTAGGGTGATGAACACTGAAGCTTTCTTT; cdr3_aa: CASSLRGGRVMNTEAFF
v_call: TRBV27; d_call: .; j_call: TRBJ1-2; clone_size: .; cdr3_nt: TGTGCCCCCGGGCACAGGACATATGGCTACACCTTC; cdr3_aa: CAPGHRTYGYTF
v_call: TRBV5-1; d_call: TRBD1; j_call: TRBJ1-2; clone_size: few; cdr3_nt: TGCGCCAGCAGCGCCGGGACAGGGGGGCACGTTGACTATGGCTACACCTTC; cdr3_aa: CASSAGTGGHVDYGYTF
v_call: TRBV2; d_call: .; j_call: TRBJ2-1; clone_size: .; cdr3_nt: TGTGCCAGCAATGCGGACCTTAATGAGCAGTTCTTC; cdr3_aa: CASNADLNEQFF
v_call: TRBV5-1; d_call: TRBD1; j_call: TRBJ1-6; clone_size: few; cdr3_nt: TGCGCCAGCAGCTTGGATTCGGCAGGGGGGACTTCACCCCTCCACTTT; cdr3_aa: CASSLDSAGGTSPLHF
v_call: TRBV3-1; d_call: .; j_call: TRBJ2-1; clone_size: few; cdr3_nt: TGTGCCAGCAGCCAAGGGGGTTTAGGCAGAAACAATGAGCAGTTCTTC; cdr3_aa: CASSQGGLGRNNEQFF
v_call: TRBV21-1; d_call: .; j_call: TRBJ2-3; clone_size: .; cdr3_nt: TGTGCTAGCAGCACTCTGGGACAGGGGCGCGACAGATACGCGTATTTT; cdr3_aa: CASSTLGQGRDRYAYF